These 3 T cell receptor beta chains originate from one sample sequenced in a study of blood T cell repertoires in COVID-19 (dated by TCRdb to the early 2020s). Receptor libraries were prepared by the immunoSEQ multiplex PCR assay. Held by TCRdb, this immuneACCESS table contains in-frame sequences only and omits some clones. Under half of the omission traces to an unresolved V gene where checked; the cause of the rest is unknown. This sample has 97,000 or so clones in its table, and approximately 90% of those were observed once. The ten largest make up 1.5% to 2% of the sample. The source material was peripheral blood. These receptors were taken from a man aged 55 to 70 with acute or convalescent COVID-19.

V is TRBV19 and J is TRBJ1-5; 9 bases match TRBD1. Germline CDR1 is LNHDA and CDR2 is SQIVND (reference sequence). V lost 3 bases, J lost 3 bases, and 3 bases stayed unmatched. The CDR3 is 15 amino acids. DNA for the CDR3: TGTGCCAGTAGTATGGGACAGGGCCACAATCAGCCCCAGCATTTT. It specifies CASSMGQGHNQPQHF.

The V call is TRBV6-4, the J call TRBJ1-6; a possible D gene is TRBD1 (6 bases). V lost 4 bases and J 5 bases, leaving 6 bases between the germline ends. The length of the CDR3 is 13 residues. Germline V gene sequence: CDR1 MRHNA, CDR2 SNTAGT. Here the CDR3 DNA reads TGTGCCAGCAGTGCAGGGGATAATTCACCCCTCCACTTT. Translating it yields CASSAGDNSPLHF.

This chain joins TRBV2 and TRBJ1-1; 10 bases align to TRBD1. Germline assignment: CDR1 SNHLY and CDR2 FYNNEI. Unmatched junction bases numbered 9, after V lost 6 bases and J lost 5 bases. The CDR3 extends over 15 amino acids. Here the CDR3 reads CASREDRGTLTEAFF. The CDR3 DNA is TGTGCCAGCAGGGAGGACAGGGGGACACTAACTGAAGCTTTCTTT.